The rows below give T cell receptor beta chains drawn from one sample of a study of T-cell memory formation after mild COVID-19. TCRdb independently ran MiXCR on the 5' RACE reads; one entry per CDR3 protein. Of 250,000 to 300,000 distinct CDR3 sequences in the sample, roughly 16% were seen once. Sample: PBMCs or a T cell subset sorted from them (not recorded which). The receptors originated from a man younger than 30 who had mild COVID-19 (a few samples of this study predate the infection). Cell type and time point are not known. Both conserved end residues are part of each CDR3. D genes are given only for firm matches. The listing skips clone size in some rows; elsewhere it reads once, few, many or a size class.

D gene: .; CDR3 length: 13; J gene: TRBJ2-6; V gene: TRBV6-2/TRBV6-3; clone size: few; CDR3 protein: CASNLAGANVLTF; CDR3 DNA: TGTGCCAGCAATCTGGCAGGGGCCAACGTCCTGACTTTC
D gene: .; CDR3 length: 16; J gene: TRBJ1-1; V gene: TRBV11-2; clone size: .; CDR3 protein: CASSLHGGRDVTEAFF; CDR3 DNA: TGTGCCAGCAGCCTCCATGGGGGGCGAGATGTCACTGAAGCTTTCTTT
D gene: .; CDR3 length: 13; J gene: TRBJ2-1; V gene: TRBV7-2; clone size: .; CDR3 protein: CASSQGGHNEQFF; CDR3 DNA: TGTGCCAGCAGCCAGGGGGGGCACAATGAGCAGTTCTTC
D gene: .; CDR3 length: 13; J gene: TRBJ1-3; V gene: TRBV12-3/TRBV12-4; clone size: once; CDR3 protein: CSSTPDTLSTIYF; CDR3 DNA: TGTTCCAGCACCCCGGACACCTTAAGCACCATATATTTT
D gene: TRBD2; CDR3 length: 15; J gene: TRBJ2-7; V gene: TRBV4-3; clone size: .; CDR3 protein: CASSQELWDYYEQYF; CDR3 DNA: TGCGCCAGCAGCCAAGAGCTTTGGGACTACTACGAGCAGTACTTC
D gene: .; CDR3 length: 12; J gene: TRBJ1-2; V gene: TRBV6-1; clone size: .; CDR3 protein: CASSRQDSGYTF; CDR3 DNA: TGTGCCAGCAGCCGACAGGATTCTGGCTACACCTTC
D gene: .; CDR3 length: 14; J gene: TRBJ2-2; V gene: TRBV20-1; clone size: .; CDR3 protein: CSARDPRGPGELFF; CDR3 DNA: TGCAGTGCTAGAGATCCGCGAGGTCCAGGGGAGCTGTTTTTT
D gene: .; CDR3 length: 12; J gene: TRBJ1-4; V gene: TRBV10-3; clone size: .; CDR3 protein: CAISEEGEKLFF; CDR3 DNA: TGTGCCATCAGTGAGGAGGGTGAAAAACTGTTTTTT
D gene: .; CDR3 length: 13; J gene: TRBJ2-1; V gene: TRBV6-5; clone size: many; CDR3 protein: CASSYDVQQGQFF; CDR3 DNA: TGTGCCAGCAGTTACGATGTACAGCAAGGGCAGTTCTTC
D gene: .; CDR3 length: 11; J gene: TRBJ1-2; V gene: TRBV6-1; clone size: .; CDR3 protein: CASSEVGGYTF; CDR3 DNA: TGTGCCAGCAGTGAAGTTGGTGGCTACACCTTC
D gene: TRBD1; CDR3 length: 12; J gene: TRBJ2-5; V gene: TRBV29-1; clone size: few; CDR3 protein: CSVWTGAETQYF; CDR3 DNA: TGCAGCGTCTGGACAGGGGCTGAGACCCAGTACTTC
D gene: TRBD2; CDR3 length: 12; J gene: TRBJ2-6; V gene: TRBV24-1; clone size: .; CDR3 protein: CATSGAGNVLTF; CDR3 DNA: TGTGCCACCAGTGGAGCGGGGAACGTCCTGACTTTC
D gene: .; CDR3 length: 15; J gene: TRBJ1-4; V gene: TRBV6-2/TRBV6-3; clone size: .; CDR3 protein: CASSLQGGGNEKLFF; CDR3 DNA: TGTGCCAGCAGTCTTCAGGGAGGTGGTAATGAAAAACTGTTTTTT
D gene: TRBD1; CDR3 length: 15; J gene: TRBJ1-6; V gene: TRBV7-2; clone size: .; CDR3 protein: CASSYQGQGYSPLHF; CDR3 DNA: TGTGCCAGCAGCTACCAGGGACAGGGTTATTCACCCCTCCACTTT
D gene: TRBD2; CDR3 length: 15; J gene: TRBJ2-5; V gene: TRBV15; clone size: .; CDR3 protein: CATSTLAANQETQYF; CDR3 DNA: TGTGCCACCAGCACCCTAGCGGCGAATCAAGAGACCCAGTACTTC
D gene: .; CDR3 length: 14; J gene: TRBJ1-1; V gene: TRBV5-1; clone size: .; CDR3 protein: CASSLSQDPQEAFF; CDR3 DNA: TGCGCCAGCAGCTTGTCTCAGGACCCCCAGGAAGCTTTCTTT
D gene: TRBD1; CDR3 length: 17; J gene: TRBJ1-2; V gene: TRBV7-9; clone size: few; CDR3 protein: CASSSWGPGQGNYGYTF; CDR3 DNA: TGTGCCAGCAGCTCGTGGGGCCCGGGACAGGGGAACTATGGCTACACCTTC
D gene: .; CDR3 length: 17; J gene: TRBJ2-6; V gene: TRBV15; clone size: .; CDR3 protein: CATSRSLGDAGANVLTF; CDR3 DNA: TGTGCCACCAGCAGATCCCTCGGGGACGCTGGGGCCAACGTCCTGACTTTC
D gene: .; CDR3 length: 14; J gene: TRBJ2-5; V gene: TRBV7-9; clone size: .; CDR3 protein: CASSSEGVGETQYF; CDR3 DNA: TGTGCCAGCAGTTCTGAAGGGGTAGGAGAGACCCAGTACTTC
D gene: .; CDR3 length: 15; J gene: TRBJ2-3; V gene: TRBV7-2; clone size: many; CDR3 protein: CASTTNNPSTDTQYF; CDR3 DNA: TGTGCCAGCACCACGAATAACCCTAGCACAGATACGCAGTATTTT
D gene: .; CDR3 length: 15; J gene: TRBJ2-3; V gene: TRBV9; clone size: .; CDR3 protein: CASGLLGRRSDTQYF; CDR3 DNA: TGTGCCAGCGGCCTTCTGGGGAGAAGGTCGGATACGCAGTATTTT
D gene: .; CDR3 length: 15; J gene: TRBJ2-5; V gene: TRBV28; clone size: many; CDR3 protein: CASSPSPGIQETQYF; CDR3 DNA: TGTGCCAGCAGTCCCTCGCCCGGGATTCAAGAGACCCAGTACTTC
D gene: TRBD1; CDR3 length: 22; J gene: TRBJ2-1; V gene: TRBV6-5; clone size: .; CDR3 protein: CASSYGIFPGQGGRSSYNEQFF; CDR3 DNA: TGTGCCAGCAGTTACGGAATTTTTCCGGGACAGGGCGGTCGAAGCTCCTACAATGAGCAGTTCTTC